This entry concerns a single TCR beta chain. These data are taken from a study of blood T cell repertoires in COVID-19. Whole-study context: Collection of acute and convalescent COVID-19 samples took place in the United States, Italy and Spain. T cells, B-cell-depleted T cells, or PBMCs supplied cDNA or gDNA.

Source study methods: Amplified reference gene primers provided the basis for estimating nucleated cell counts. Using immunoSEQ multiplex PCR, the repertoire was profiled, and TCRdb retains in-frame clones only, with some absent. For V, J and clone size, that table is used; D and trimming come from the DNA. This sample has approximately 470,000 clones; 80% to 90% occur once, and the top ten carry under 4%. Trimming at V came to 4 bases and at J to 0 bases, leaving 4 bases not matched to a gene. This CDR3 has 15 residues. Germline V CDR1 and CDR2: LGHDT, YNNKEL (reference sequence). This sequence was found in a human donor in a cohort sampled during active COVID-19. V gene TRBV3-1 (or the pseudogene TRBV3-2) combines with J gene TRBJ2-3; 7 nucleotides agree with TRBD1. The sequencing input was peripheral blood. CDR3 DNA: TGTGCCAGCAGCCCCTACAGGGGCAGCACAGATACGCAGTATTTT. Translated: CASSPYRGSTDTQYF.